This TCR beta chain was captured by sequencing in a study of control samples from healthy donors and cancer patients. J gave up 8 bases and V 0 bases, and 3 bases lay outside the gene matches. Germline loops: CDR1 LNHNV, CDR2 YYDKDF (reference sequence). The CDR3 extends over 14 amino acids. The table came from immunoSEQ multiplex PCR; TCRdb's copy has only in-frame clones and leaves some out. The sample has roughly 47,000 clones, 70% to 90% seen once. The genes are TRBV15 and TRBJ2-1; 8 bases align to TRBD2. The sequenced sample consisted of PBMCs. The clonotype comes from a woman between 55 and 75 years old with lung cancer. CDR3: CATSRDETSDEQFF. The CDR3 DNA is TGTGCCACCAGCAGAGATGAGACTAGCGATGAGCAGTTCTTC.